This is a list of T cell receptor beta chains from one sample in a study of CD8+CD57+ T cells in acquired aplastic anemia. Each CDR3 protein is one row after TCRdb ran MiXCR on the reads. The sample shows around 290,000 distinct CDR3 sequences, 56% of them seen only once. The sequencing input was sorted CD4+, CD8+, or CD8+CD57+ T cells (not recorded which) from PBMCs. The origin of the receptors is a human donor with aplastic anemia. The CDR3 runs from the conserved cysteine through the conserved F or W. The listing skips clone size in some rows; elsewhere it reads once, few, many or a size class.

TRBV10-3,once,TRBJ1-6,CAISESGQGVAPFSF
TRBV6-5,-,TRBJ2-3,CASSDSPGTADTQYF
TRBV10-1,-,TRBJ2-1,CASSDPTSGRRNEQFF
TRBV10-1,-,TRBJ2-7,CASSNNWGSSSYEQYF
TRBV9,once,TRBJ1-5,CASSGGQGNQPQHF
TRBV7-3,many,TRBJ2-1,CASSFSPGVNNEQFF
TRBV7-3,many,TRBJ2-7,CASSSLGDSLHEQYF
TRBV7-3,many,TRBJ2-1,CASSSPGSYNEQFF
TRBV10-2,-,TRBJ2-1,CASSVTSSGRAYEQFF
TRBV20-1,-,TRBJ1-2,CSGGQGYGYTF